The 2 T cell receptor beta chains below come from one sample, sequenced in a study of shared clonotypes between healthy human individuals. The protocol was immunoSEQ multiplex PCR, while the TCRdb copy is restricted to in-frame clones and leaves out a portion. The top ten clones hold over 1% of a sample with some 1.5 million clones, approximately 96% of them seen once. The sequenced sample was naive CD4+ T cells sorted from blood. Sample subset: CD45RA+ positively selected. The origin of the receptors is a man aged 25 to 45 in good health.

V is TRBV2 and J is TRBJ2-2; TRBD2 might be the D (5 bases). Germline CDR1 SNHLY, CDR2 FYNNEI. V lost 5 bases and J 1 base, leaving 17 bases between the germline ends. The CDR3 totals 17 residues. DNA of the CDR3: TGTGCCAGCAGTCCTGGGAAGCGGACCTTGAACACCGGGGAGCTGTTTTTT. Residues: CASSPGKRTLNTGELFF.

J is TRBJ1-2 and V is TRBV21-1; TRBD1, the table's D call, was not compared with the DNA. TRBV21-1 is shown as a pseudogene. The CDR3 is made up of 14 amino acids. This CDR3 reads CASSQDPKYYGYTF. The CDR3 region has the DNA TGTGCCAGCAGCCAGGATCCAAAATACTATGGCTACACCTTC.